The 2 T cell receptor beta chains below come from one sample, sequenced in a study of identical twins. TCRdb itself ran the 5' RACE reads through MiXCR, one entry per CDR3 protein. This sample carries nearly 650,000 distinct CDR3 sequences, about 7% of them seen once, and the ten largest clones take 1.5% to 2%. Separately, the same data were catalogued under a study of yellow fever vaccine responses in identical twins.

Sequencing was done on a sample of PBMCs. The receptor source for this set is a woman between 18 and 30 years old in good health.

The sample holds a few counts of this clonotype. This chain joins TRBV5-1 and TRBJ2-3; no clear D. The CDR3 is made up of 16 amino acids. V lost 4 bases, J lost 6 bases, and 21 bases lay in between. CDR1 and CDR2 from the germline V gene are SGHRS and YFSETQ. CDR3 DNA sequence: TGCGCCAGCAGCAGTGAATGGCCTCCTACCCGGGATACGCAGTATTTT. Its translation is CASSSEWPPTRDTQYF.

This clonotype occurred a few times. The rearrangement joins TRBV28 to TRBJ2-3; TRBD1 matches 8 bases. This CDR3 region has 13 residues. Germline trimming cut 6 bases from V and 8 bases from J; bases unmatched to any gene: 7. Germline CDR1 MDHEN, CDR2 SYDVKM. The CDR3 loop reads CASSRTGISTQYF. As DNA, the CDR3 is TGTGCCAGCAGCCGGACAGGGATCAGTACGCAGTATTTT.